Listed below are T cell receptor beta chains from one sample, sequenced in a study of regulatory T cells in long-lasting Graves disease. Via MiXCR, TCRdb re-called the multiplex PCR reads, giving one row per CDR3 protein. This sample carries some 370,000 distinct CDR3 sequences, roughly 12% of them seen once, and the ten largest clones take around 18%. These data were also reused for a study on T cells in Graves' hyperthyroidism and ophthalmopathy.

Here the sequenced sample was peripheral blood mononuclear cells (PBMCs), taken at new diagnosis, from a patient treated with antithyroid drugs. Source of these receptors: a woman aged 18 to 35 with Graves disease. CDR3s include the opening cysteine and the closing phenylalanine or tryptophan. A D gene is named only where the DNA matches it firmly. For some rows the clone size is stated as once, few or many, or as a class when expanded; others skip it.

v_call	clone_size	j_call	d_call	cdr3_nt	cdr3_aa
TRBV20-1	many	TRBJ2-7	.	TGCAGTGCCAGGGAAGAGGTTGGGAGCTACGAGCAGTACTTC	CSAREEVGSYEQYF
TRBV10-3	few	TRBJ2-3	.	TGTGCCATCAGCGGCGGCGTGGGGGGCTGGGGAGATACGCAGTATTTT	CAISGGVGGWGDTQYF
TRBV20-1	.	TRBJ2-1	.	TGCAGTGCTAGAGATCTGGCTAGGGCCCCCTACAATGAGCAGTTCTTC	CSARDLARAPYNEQFF
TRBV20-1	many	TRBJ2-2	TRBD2	TGCAGTGCTAGAGGACTAGCGGGTCACGCGAACACCGGGGAGCTGTTTTTT	CSARGLAGHANTGELFF
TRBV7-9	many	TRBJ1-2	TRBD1	TGTGCCAGCTTCCAGGGGGAAAACTATGGCTACACCTTC	CASFQGENYGYTF
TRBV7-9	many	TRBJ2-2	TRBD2	TGTGCCAGCAGCTTTCGACTAGCGGGGTACACCGGGGAGCTGTTTTTT	CASSFRLAGYTGELFF
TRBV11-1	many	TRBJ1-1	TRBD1	TGTGCCAGCAGCCCCGGACAGGGAGGGCACACTGAAGCTTTCTTT	CASSPGQGGHTEAFF
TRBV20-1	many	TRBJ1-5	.	TGCAGTGCTAGAGAAGGTTGGGGGGACGAAATCAATCAGCCCCAGCATTTT	CSAREGWGDEINQPQHF
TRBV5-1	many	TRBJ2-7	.	TGCGCCAGCAGCCCGTTGTCAGGAGGCTACGAGCAGTACTTC	CASSPLSGGYEQYF
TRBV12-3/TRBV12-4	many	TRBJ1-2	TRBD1	TGTGCCAGCAGTTTCCGGACAGGAAACTATGGCTACACCTTC	CASSFRTGNYGYTF
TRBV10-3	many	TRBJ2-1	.	TGTGCCATCAGTCGGACGGAATACAATGAGCAGTTCTTC	CAISRTEYNEQFF
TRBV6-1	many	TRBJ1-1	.	TGTGCCAGTCAGACCTACCGGTCGGACACTGAAGCTTTCTTT	CASQTYRSDTEAFF
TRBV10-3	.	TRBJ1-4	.	TGTGCCATCAGTGAGGCCTCTAATGAAAAACTGTTTTTT	CAISEASNEKLFF
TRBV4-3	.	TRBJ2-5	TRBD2	TGCGCCAGCAGCCAGGTGGGAGTGACTAGCGGGTACCAAGAGACCCAGTACTTC	CASSQVGVTSGYQETQYF
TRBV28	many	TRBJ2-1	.	TGTGCCAGCAGTTCCTCTTGGTCGGGTACCTCCAATGAGCAGTTCTTC	CASSSSWSGTSNEQFF
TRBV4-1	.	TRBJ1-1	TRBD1	TGCGCCAGCAGCCAAGATTGGGCAGGGGGCATGAACACTGAAGCTTTCTTT	CASSQDWAGGMNTEAFF
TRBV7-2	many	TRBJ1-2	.	TGTGCCAGCAGCTTATCGAAATCCTATCTGATCGGCTACACCTTC	CASSLSKSYLIGYTF
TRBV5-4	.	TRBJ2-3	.	TGTGCCAGCAGGGAGGGGGCCAGCACAGATACGCAGTATTTT	CASREGASTDTQYF
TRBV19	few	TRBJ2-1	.	TGTGCCAGTAGTACCCCCGGGACAAGGGATGAGCAGTTCTTC	CASSTPGTRDEQFF
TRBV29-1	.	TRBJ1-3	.	TGCAGCGTGCGGCAGGGCTCTGGAAACACCATATATTTT	CSVRQGSGNTIYF
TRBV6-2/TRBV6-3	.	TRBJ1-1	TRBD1	TGTGCCAGCAGCCCCGGGGACAGTTACACTGAAGCTTTCTTT	CASSPGDSYTEAFF
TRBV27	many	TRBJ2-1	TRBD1	TGTGCCAGCAGTACCACCGGGACAGGGGGCAATGAGCAGTTCTTC	CASSTTGTGGNEQFF
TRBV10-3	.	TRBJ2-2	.	TGTGCCATCAGTGGACTTTCCACCGGGGAGCTGTTTTTT	CAISGLSTGELFF
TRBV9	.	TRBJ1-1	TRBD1	TGTGCCAGCAGCGTAGGGGACAGCACTGAAGCTTTCTTT	CASSVGDSTEAFF